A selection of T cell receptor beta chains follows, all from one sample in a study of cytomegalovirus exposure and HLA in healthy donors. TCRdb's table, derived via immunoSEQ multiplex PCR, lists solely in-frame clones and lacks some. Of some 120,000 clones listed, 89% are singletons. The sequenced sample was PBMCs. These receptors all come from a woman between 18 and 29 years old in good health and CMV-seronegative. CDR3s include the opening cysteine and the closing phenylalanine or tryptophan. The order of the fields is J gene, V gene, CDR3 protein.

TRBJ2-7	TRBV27	CASSFGGQGAYEQYF
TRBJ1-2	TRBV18	CASSPSTDPNYGYTF
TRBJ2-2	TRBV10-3	CAIRKTGDTPNTGELFF
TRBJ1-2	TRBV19	CASSLTALTNYGYTF
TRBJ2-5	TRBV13	CASSLGGTQYF
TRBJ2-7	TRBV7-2	CASSPRDRGFYEQYF
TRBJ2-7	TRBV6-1	CASSRLAPYEQYF
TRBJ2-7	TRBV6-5	CASRTSGRGEQYF
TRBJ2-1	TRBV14	CASSNPGQGGNEQFF
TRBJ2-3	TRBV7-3	CASSPPGLEDTQYF
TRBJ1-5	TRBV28	CASSFRQGLVLNQPQHF
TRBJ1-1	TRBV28	CASKQLRDTEAFF
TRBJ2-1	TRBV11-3	CASSLDLRGRSYNEQFF
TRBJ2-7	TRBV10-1	CASSEFSGQEQYF
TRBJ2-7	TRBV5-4	CASSQGGSGRPPSSYEQYF
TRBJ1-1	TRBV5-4	CASSQDPVGGGTEAFF
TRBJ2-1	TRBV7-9	CASKAGQDNEQFF
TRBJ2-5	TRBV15	CATSRDFGGPAQETQYF
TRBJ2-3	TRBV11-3	CASSPEGQSTDTQYF
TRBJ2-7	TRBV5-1	CASRRTSGVNEQYF
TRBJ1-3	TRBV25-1	CASSLTGGRNTIYF
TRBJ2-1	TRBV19	CASSIPAGVSEQFF
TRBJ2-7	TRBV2	CASSVTSSSYEQYF
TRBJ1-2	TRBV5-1	CASAPQGIDYTF
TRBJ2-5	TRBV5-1	CASGSGQLAGGPSQETQYF
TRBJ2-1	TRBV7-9	CASSSPSGAYYGNEQFF
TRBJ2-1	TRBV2	CASSRTSSYNEQFF
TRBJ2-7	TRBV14	CASSRTGVGYYEQYF
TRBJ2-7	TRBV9	CASSVGLAGVEEQYF
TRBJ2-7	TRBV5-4	CASSRVLAGGNEQYF